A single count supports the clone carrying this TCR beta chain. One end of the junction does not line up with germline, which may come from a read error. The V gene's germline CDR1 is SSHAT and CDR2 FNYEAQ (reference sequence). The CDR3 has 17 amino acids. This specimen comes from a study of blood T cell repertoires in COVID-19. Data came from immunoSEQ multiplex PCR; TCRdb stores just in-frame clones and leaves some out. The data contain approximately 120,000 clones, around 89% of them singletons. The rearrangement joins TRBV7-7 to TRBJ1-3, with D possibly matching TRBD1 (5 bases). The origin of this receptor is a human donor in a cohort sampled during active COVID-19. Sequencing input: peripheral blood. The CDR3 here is CASSPLGRGYSGNTIYF. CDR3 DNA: TGTGCTAGCAGCCCCCTCGGGAGGGGATACTCTGGAAACACCATATATTTT.